The TCR beta chain described here comes from a study of blood T cell repertoires in COVID-19. Germline V gene sequence: CDR1 KGHSH, CDR2 LQKENI. V lost 4 bases and J 6 bases, leaving 7 bases between the germline ends. The CDR3 consists of 12 residues. Under the authors' procedure: Nucleated cell counts were estimated from reference gene primer amplification. Method: immunoSEQ multiplex PCR; TCRdb's copy keeps in-frame clones and lacks some. The V and J calls and clone size are taken from that table; D and trimming were inferred from the DNA. Of 150,000 to 200,000 clones listed, 85% to 90% are singletons.

Sequences were obtained from peripheral blood. The clonotype was recovered from a human donor in a cohort sampled during active COVID-19. This chain uses TRBV18 with TRBJ2-1; weak D call: TRBD2 (6 bases). CDR3 in DNA: TGTGCCAGCTCACTCGGGGGCAATGAGCAGTTCTTC. Protein sequence: CASSLGGNEQFF.